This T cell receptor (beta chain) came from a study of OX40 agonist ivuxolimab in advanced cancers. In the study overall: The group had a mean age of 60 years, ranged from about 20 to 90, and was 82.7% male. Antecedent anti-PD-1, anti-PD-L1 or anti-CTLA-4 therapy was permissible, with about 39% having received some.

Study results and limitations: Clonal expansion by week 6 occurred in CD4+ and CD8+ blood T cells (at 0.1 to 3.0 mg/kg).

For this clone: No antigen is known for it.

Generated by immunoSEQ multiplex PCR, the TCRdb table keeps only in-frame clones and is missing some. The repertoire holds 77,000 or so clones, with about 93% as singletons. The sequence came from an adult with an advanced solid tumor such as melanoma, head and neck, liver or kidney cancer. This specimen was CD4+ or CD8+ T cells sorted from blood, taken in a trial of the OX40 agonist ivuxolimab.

CDR3 in amino acids: CASRKGQSNYEQYF. The DNA for the CDR3 is TGTGCCAGCAGAAAGGGACAGTCAAACTACGAGCAGTACTTC. The J gene is TRBJ2-7, the V gene TRBV6-6, with 7 positions matching TRBD1. The CDR3 runs to 14 residues. In germline, CDR1 is MNHNY, CDR2 SVGAGI (reference sequence). With V trimmed by 6 bases and J by 3 bases, 8 bases remained unmatched.